A single sample gave rise to the 29 T cell receptor beta chains below, sequenced in a study of early T cells in non-severe SARS-CoV-2 infection. TCRdb analysed the 5' RACE reads with MiXCR anew, one entry per CDR3 protein. The table includes under 85,000 distinct CDR3 sequences, 12% detected once. The source was whole blood, collected at baseline. These receptors all come from an adult who was a healthcare worker with PCR-confirmed SARS-CoV-2 infection or an uninfected control (not recorded which). The donor label of this sample is uncertain.

The chain has TRBV2 and TRBJ1-1; D unclear. Trimming took off 3 bases at V and 1 base at J, with 6 bases between the two ends. This CDR3 comprises 13 residues. The germline V gene encodes CDR1 SNHLY and CDR2 FYNNEI. In DNA form, the CDR3 reads TGTGCCAGCAGTGAGATAGAGAACACTGAAGCTTTCTTT. It is translated as CASSEIENTEAFF.

Many counts were recorded for this clonotype. This rearrangement joins TRBV20-1 to TRBJ2-7, with D possibly TRBD2 on 5 matching bases. This CDR3 spans 13 amino acids. Germline CDR1 reads DFQATT; CDR2 reads SNEGSKA (reference sequence). The V end lost 3 bases, the J end lost 3 bases, and 12 bases lay between the germline ends. For the CDR3, the DNA is TGCAGTGCTAGTCATGAGGGAGTCTACGAGCAGTACTTC. Translated: CSASHEGVYEQYF.

This clonotype came up a few times. J is TRBJ1-2 and V is TRBV29-1; weak D call: TRBD1 (6 bases). Per germline, CDR1 SQVTM and CDR2 ANQGSEA. The CDR3 is 11 amino acids. Trimming took off 7 bases at V and 7 bases at J, with 13 bases between the two ends. CDR3 nucleotide sequence: TGCAGCGCCGGGGGCCTTATTGGCTACACCTTC. Translated: CSAGGLIGYTF.

The chain employs TRBV6-5 and TRBJ2-2, with D unresolved. CDR1 is MNHEY, CDR2 SVGAGI, per germline. This CDR3 is built from 14 residues. The ends were cut back, 1 base at V and 4 bases at J, with 7 bases in the middle. The DNA for the CDR3 is TGTGCCAGCAGTTACTGGGTTTCCACCGGGGAGCTGTTTTTT. It yields the protein CASSYWVSTGELFF.

This chain joins TRBV7-9 and TRBJ1-3; tentatively, D is TRBD1 (5 bases). The V end lost 5 bases, the J end lost 0 bases, and 14 bases lay between the germline ends. The germline V gene encodes CDR1 SEHNR and CDR2 FQNEAQ (reference sequence). There are 16 residues in the CDR3. Written as DNA, the CDR3 is TGTGCCAGCAGCCCCCACCGGGACTTCTCTGGAAACACCATATATTTT. Protein sequence: CASSPHRDFSGNTIYF.

This clonotype was counted between two and nine times. The V and J genes are TRBV4-3 and TRBJ2-1; D is undetermined. The V gene lost 0 bases and the J gene lost 6 bases, with 6 bases spanning the gap. Germline CDR1 and CDR2: LGHNA and YSLEER. There are 13 residues in the CDR3. CDR3 nucleotide sequence: TGCGCCAGCAGCCAAGAGTGGGGCAATGAGCAGTTCTTC. Translated: CASSQEWGNEQFF.

The CDR3 sequence is CASSFGTGGTDTQYF. The CDR3 DNA sequence: TGTGCCAGCAGCTTCGGGACAGGGGGGACAGATACGCAGTATTTT. The V gene is TRBV11-2, the J gene TRBJ2-3; 11 positions match TRBD1. The germline V gene encodes CDR1 SGHAT and CDR2 FQNNGV. V dropped 3 bases and J dropped 3; count of bases not matched to a gene: 2. CDR3 size: 15 residues.

The table lists this clonotype with a count of one. This chain connects TRBV3-1 to TRBJ2-1; TRBD2 matches 8 bases. J gave up 1 base and V 2 bases, and 4 bases lay outside the gene matches. The CDR3 sequence is 16 residues long. CDR1 LGHDT and CDR2 YNNKEL come from the germline V gene (reference sequence). Written as DNA, the CDR3 is TGTGCCAGCAGCCAAATCGGGAGGGAGTCCTACAATGAGCAGTTCTTC. Its translation: CASSQIGRESYNEQFF.

This clonotype showed up just a few times. The rearrangement joins TRBV6-5 to TRBJ2-1, with TRBD2 as a possible D gene (5 bases). From germline, CDR1 is MNHEY and CDR2 SVGAGI. CDR3 size: 14 residues. Between the trimmed V and J ends, which lost 8 bases and 0 bases, there was a span of 11 bases. The CDR3 loop is CASCNEGSYNEQFF. In DNA form, the CDR3 reads TGTGCCAGCTGCAACGAGGGCTCCTACAATGAGCAGTTCTTC.

This chain joins TRBV19 and TRBJ2-3; TRBD2 matches 10 bases. The ends lost 5 bases at V and 4 bases at J; junction bases unmatched: 6. CDR3 size: 15 residues. The germline gives CDR1 LNHDA, CDR2 SQIVND (reference sequence). The CDR3 is CASSSLAGYPDTQYF. As DNA, the CDR3 is TGTGCCAGTAGTTCACTAGCGGGATATCCAGATACGCAGTATTTT.

V gene TRBV11-2 combines with J gene TRBJ2-3; D is undetermined. Trimming took 3 bases from V and 6 from J, leaving 16 bases between them. There are 15 residues in the CDR3. Germline values: CDR1 SGHAT, CDR2 FQNNGV. CDR3 nucleotide sequence: TGTGCCAGCAGCTTTCTTTTGACCATGGGGGATACGCAGTATTTT. Protein sequence: CASSFLLTMGDTQYF.

There are many counts of this clonotype. V and J are TRBV4-2 and TRBJ2-1; D might be TRBD2 (5 bases). The CDR3 consists of 16 residues. V dropped 0 bases and J dropped 2 bases, with 11 bases sitting between them. Per the germline V gene, CDR1 is LGHNA and CDR2 is YNFKEQ. The CDR3 nucleotides are TGTGCCAGCAGCCAAGATGAGGGAGTGGCCTACAATGAGCAGTTCTTC. Its protein product is CASSQDEGVAYNEQFF.

The table lists this clonotype with many counts. The V gene is TRBV5-1, the J gene TRBJ1-6, with a weak D call TRBD1 (6 bases). Germline CDR1 and CDR2: SGHRS and YFSETQ. V gave up 2 bases and J gave up 4 bases, with 7 bases separating them. There are 14 residues in the CDR3. CDR3 protein: CASSFTGYNSPLHF. The CDR3, as DNA: TGCGCCAGCAGCTTTACAGGGTATAATTCACCCCTCCACTTT. Using reference TRBV5-1 and TRBJ1-6 for the parts outside the CDR3, the full variable domain is KAGVTQTPRYLIKTRGQQVTLSCSPISGHRSVSWYQQTPGQGLQFLFEYFSETQRNKGNFPGRFSGRQFSNSRSEMNVSTLELGDSALYLCASSFTGYNSPLHFGNGTRLTVT.

The table lists this clonotype with many counts. This chain links TRBV4-3 with TRBJ1-6; 8 bases map to TRBD1. J lost 0 bases, V lost 2 bases, and 9 bases had no gene match. There are 19 residues in the CDR3. CDR1 is LGHNA, CDR2 YSLEER, per germline. CDR3 residues: CASSQLPAGGSSYNSPLHF. DNA for the CDR3: TGCGCCAGCAGCCAACTCCCGGCAGGGGGCAGCTCCTATAATTCACCCCTCCACTTT.

This chain joins TRBV9 and TRBJ2-1, with a tentative D call TRBD1 (5 bases). The CDR3 totals 15 residues. In germline, CDR1 is SGDLS, CDR2 YYNGEE. Between the trimmed V and J ends, which lost 0 bases and 6 bases, there was a span of 13 bases. CDR3 protein: CASSVVAGRTNEQFF. CDR3 nucleotides: TGTGCCAGCAGCGTAGTGGCAGGGCGTACCAATGAGCAGTTCTTC.

The chain is built from TRBV12-2 and TRBJ1-2. TRBV12-2 has pseudogene status. This CDR3 has 14 amino acids. CDR3 loop: CASRLLGGNYGYTF. In DNA, the CDR3 is TGTGCAAGTCGCTTACTTGGTGGGAACTATGGCTACACCTTC.

This chain connects TRBV29-1 to TRBJ2-4; a weak D match, TRBD1 (7 bases). V lost 1 base and J lost 9, with 19 bases in between. CDR1 SQVTM and CDR2 ANQGSEA come from the germline V gene. The CDR3 has 15 residues. Here the CDR3 reads CSVEGAERQGGIQYF. CDR3 nucleotides: TGCAGCGTTGAAGGGGCTGAAAGACAGGGAGGCATTCAGTACTTC.

This clonotype came up many times. The CDR3 loop reads CASSQKTLADTQYF. The DNA of the CDR3 is TGTGCCAGCAGCCAAAAGACGCTGGCGGATACGCAGTATTTT. The chain carries TRBV6-1 and TRBJ2-3; D unresolved. CDR1 is MNHNS and CDR2 is SASEGT in the germline V gene. CDR3 size: 14 residues. Trimming removed 6 bases from V and 6 bases from J, with 16 bases in between.

V gene TRBV7-2 combines with J gene TRBJ2-5, with 7 bases aligning to TRBD2. V gave up 1 base and J gave up 4 bases; unmatched junction bases: 9. This CDR3 region has 16 residues. The germline CDR1 and CDR2 sequences are SGHTA and FQGNSA. CDR3 in amino acids: CASSLGSSGVGETQYF. In DNA, the CDR3 is TGTGCCAGCAGCTTAGGATCAAGCGGGGTTGGAGAGACCCAGTACTTC.

The J gene is TRBJ1-4, the V gene TRBV5-1; weak D call: TRBD1 (5 bases). V lost 2 bases and J lost 8, with 10 bases in between. Germline V lookup: CDR1 SGHRS, CDR2 YFSETQ. This CDR3 contains 13 residues. The CDR3 protein is CASSFGPGEKLFF. CDR3 in DNA: TGCGCCAGCAGCTTCGGACCAGGGGAAAAACTGTTTTTT.

CDR3 nucleotides: TGTGCCAGCAGGGAAAGGGGGCGAAGCAATCAGCCCCAGCATTTT. Its translation: CASRERGRSNQPQHF. The chain recombines TRBV27 with TRBJ1-5; 7 bases fit TRBD1. Germline V gene data show CDR1 as MNHEY and CDR2 as SMNVEV (reference sequence). CDR3 length equals 15 residues. The V segment lost 6 bases and the J segment 1 base; nucleotides outside the gene matches: 6.

This clonotype was seen more than once but under ten times. This chain links TRBV12-3 or TRBV12-4 with TRBJ2-2; D may correspond to TRBD1 or TRBD2 (5 bases each). Trimming stripped 5 bases from V and 9 bases from J, with 19 bases between. This CDR3 has 15 residues. CDR3 region: CASSLGTSGGRELFF. CDR3 coding DNA: TGTGCCAGCAGTCTGGGGACGTCCGGTGGACGGGAGCTGTTTTTT.

The chain uses TRBV7-2 and TRBJ1-1, with D unclear. CDR3 size: 15 residues. The germline V and J ends were trimmed by 4 bases and 4 bases, with 16 bases remaining between them. Germline V gives CDR1 SGHTA, CDR2 FQGNSA. The CDR3 is CASSYIGNSGTEAFF. The DNA for the CDR3 is TGTGCCAGCAGCTACATAGGCAATTCGGGCACTGAAGCTTTCTTT.

The table lists this clonotype with many counts. The chain couples TRBV29-1 to TRBJ2-7, with D hard to call. The CDR3 is made up of 13 amino acids. Trimming took off 6 bases at V and 5 bases at J, with 17 bases between the two ends. CDR1 and CDR2 (germline): SQVTM, ANQGSEA. The CDR3 is CSVYLTFVDEQYF. The CDR3 region has the DNA TGCAGCGTCTACCTTACTTTCGTTGACGAGCAGTACTTC.

The J gene is TRBJ1-2, the V gene TRBV19; D is unresolved. The CDR3 extends over 18 amino acids. V shed 5 bases and J shed 0 bases, with 22 bases lying between them. The germline CDR1 and CDR2 sequences are LNHDA and SQIVND (reference sequence). The CDR3 bases are TGTGCCAGTAGTCCAAGGACGGCTAATGAAGCAGCTAACTATGGCTACACCTTC. It codes for CASSPRTANEAANYGYTF.

The rearrangement joins TRBV27 to TRBJ1-1, with a weak D call TRBD1 (5 bases). The CDR3 extends over 14 amino acids. V lost 6 bases and J lost 1, with 12 bases in between. The V gene's germline CDR1 is MNHEY and CDR2 SMNVEV (reference sequence). The chain's CDR3 is CASSQTAQNTEAFF. The CDR3 DNA follows: TGTGCCAGCAGCCAGACAGCACAGAACACTGAAGCTTTCTTT.

This clonotype appeared a few times. The J gene is TRBJ1-3, the V gene TRBV9; no clear D. The V gene lost 1 base and the J gene lost 2 bases, with 7 bases spanning the gap. The CDR3 totals 14 residues. Looked up from germline, CDR1 is SGDLS and CDR2 is YYNGEE. The CDR3 DNA is TGTGCCAGCAGCGTAACTTCAACTGGAAACACCATATATTTT. It yields the protein CASSVTSTGNTIYF. Supplemented by reference TRBV9 and TRBJ1-3, the full variable domain reads DSGVTQTPKHLITATGQRVTLRCSPRSGDLSVYWYQQSLDQGLQFLIQYYNGEERAKGNILERFSAQQFPDLHSELNLSSLELGDSALYFCASSVTSTGNTIYFGEGSWLTVV.

This clonotype was seen only a few times. The chain links TRBV5-4 to TRBJ2-4; D is ambiguous. Trimming left V 0 bases short and J 0 bases short, with 4 bases between. This CDR3 contains 14 residues. Germline CDR1 is SGHNT and CDR2 is YYREEE (reference sequence). For the CDR3, the DNA is TGTGCCAGCAGCTTGGCCCGAGCCAAAAACATTCAGTACTTC. Translated: CASSLARAKNIQYF.

This clonotype was picked up many times. This chain connects TRBV6-5 to TRBJ2-1, with 14 bases aligning to TRBD2. J was trimmed by 3 bases and V by 6 bases; bases with no gene match: 10. CDR1 and CDR2 (germline): MNHEY, SVGAGI. CDR3 length: 18 amino acids. This CDR3 is CASSRQPGTSGGYNEQFF. In DNA form, the CDR3 reads TGTGCCAGCAGCCGACAGCCCGGGACTAGCGGGGGCTACAATGAGCAGTTCTTC.